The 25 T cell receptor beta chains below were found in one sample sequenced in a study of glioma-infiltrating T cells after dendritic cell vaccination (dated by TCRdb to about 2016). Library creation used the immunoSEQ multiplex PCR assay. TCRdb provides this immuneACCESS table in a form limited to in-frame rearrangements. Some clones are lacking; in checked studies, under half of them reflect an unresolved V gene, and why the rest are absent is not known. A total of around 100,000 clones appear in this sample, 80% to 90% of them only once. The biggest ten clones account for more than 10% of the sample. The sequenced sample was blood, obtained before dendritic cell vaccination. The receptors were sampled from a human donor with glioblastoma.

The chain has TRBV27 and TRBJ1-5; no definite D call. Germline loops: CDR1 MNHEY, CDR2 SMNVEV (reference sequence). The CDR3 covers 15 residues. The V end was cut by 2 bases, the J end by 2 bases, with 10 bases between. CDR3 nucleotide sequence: TGTGCCAGCAGTTTAAAGAGGGCGGGCAATCAGCCCCAGCATTTT. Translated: CASSLKRAGNQPQHF.

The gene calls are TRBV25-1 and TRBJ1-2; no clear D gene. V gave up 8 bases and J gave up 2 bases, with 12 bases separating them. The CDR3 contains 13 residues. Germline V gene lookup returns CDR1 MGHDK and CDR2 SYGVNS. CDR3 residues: CASGDNTNYGYTF. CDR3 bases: TGTGCCAGCGGCGACAACACCAACTATGGCTACACCTTC.

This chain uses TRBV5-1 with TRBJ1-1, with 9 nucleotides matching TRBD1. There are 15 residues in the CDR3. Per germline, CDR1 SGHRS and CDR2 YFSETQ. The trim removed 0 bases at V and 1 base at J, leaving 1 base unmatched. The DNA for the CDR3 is TGCGCCAGCAGCTTGGGACAGGGGGAGAACACTGAAGCTTTCTTT. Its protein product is CASSLGQGENTEAFF.

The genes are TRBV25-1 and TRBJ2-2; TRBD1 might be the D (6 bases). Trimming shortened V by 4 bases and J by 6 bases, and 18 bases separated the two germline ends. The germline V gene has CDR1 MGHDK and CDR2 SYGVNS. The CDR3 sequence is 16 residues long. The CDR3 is CASSAQGIDGAGELFF. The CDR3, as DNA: TGTGCCAGCAGTGCGCAGGGGATTGATGGGGCCGGGGAGCTGTTTTTT. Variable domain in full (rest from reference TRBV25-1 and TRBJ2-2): EADIYQTPRYLVIGTGKKITLECSQTMGHDKMYWYQQDPGMELHLIHYSYGVNSTEKGDLSSESTVSRIRTEHFPLTLESARPSHTSQYLCASSAQGIDGAGELFFGEGSRLTVL.

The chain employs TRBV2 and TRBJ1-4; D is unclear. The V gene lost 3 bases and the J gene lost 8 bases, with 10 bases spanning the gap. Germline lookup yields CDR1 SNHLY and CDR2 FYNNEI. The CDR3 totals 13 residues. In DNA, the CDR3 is TGTGCCAGCAGTGACGAGGGTGGAGAAAAACTGTTTTTT. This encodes CASSDEGGEKLFF.

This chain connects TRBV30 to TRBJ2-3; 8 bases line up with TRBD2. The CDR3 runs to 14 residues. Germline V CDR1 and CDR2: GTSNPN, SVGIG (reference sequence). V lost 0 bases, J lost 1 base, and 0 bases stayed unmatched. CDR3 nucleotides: TGTGCCTGGAGTGTAGCGGGGGGCACAGATACGCAGTATTTT. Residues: CAWSVAGGTDTQYF.

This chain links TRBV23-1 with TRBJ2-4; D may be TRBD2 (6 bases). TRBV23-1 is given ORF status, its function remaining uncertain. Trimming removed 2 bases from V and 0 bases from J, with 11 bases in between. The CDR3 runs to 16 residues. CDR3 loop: CASSQRGTQAKNIQYF. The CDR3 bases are TGCGCCAGCAGTCAAAGAGGGACTCAAGCCAAAAACATTCAGTACTTC.

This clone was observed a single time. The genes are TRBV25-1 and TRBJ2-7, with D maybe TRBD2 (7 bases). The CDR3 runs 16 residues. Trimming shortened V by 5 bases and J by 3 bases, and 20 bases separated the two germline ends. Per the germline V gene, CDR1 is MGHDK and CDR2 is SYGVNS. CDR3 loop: CASSRSRGGERYEQYF. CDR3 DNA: TGTGCCAGCAGTAGGTCTAGAGGGGGGGAGCGCTACGAGCAGTACTTC.

The DNA for the CDR3 is TGTGCCAGCAGTCCGGGACAGGCCTACAATGAGCAGTTCTTC. This encodes CASSPGQAYNEQFF. This rearrangement joins TRBV27 to TRBJ2-1; 8 nucleotides match TRBD1. This CDR3 has 14 residues. Germline V gene sequence: CDR1 MNHEY, CDR2 SMNVEV (reference sequence). V gave up 5 bases and J gave up 2 bases; unmatched junction bases: 2.

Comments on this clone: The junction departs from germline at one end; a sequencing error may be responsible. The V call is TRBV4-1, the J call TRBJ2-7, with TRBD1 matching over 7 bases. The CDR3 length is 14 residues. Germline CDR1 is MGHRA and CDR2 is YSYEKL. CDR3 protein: CASSQDRTVQGQYF. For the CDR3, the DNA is TGTGCCAGCAGCCAGGACAGGACAGTCCAGGGGCAGTACTTC.

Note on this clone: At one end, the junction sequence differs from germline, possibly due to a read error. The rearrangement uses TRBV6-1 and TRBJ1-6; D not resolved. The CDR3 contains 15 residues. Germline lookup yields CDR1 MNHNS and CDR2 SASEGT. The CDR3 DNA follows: TGTGCCAGCATTGAACCGGGATCCGGGAATTCACCCCTCCACTTT. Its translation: CASIEPGSGNSPLHF.

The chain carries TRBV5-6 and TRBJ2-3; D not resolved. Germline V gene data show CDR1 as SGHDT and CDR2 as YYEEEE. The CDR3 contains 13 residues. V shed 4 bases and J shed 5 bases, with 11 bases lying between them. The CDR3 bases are TGTGCCAGCAGCGTGGATCCAGGAGATACGCAGTATTTT. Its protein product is CASSVDPGDTQYF.

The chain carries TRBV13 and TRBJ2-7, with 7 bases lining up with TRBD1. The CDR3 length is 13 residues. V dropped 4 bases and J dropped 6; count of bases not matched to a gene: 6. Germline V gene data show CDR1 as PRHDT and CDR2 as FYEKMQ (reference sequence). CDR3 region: CASSSTDRPEQYF. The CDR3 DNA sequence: TGTGCCAGCAGCTCGACGGACAGGCCCGAGCAGTACTTC.

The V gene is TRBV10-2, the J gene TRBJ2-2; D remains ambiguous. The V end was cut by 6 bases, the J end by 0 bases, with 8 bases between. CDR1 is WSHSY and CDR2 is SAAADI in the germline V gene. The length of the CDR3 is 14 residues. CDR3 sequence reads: CASRMRTNTGELFF. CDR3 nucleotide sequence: TGCGCCAGCAGGATGAGGACGAACACCGGGGAGCTGTTTTTT.

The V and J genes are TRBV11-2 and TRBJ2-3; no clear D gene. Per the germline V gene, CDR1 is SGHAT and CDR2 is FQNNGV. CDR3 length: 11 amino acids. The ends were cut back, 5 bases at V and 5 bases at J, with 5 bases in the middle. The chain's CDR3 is CASSLRDTQYF. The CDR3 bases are TGTGCCAGCAGCCTTAGAGATACGCAGTATTTT. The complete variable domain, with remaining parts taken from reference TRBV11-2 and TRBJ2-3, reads EAGVAQSPRYKIIEKRQSVAFWCNPISGHATLYWYQQILGQGPKLLIQFQNNGVVDDSQLPKDRFSAERLKGVDSTLKIQPAKLEDSAVYLCASSLRDTQYFGPGTRLTVL.

The CDR3 coding sequence is TGCGCCACCAAAGACCTAAGAACAGGCTCTGAAGCTTTCTTT. Protein sequence: CATKDLRTGSEAFF. The chain is built from TRBV5-1 and TRBJ1-1, with D possibly matching TRBD1 (5 bases). CDR3 length: 14 amino acids. V shed 9 bases and J shed 6 bases, with 21 bases lying between them. Germline V gene lookup returns CDR1 SGHRS and CDR2 YFSETQ. The full variable domain, completed using reference TRBV5-1 and TRBJ1-1, is KAGVTQTPRYLIKTRGQQVTLSCSPISGHRSVSWYQQTPGQGLQFLFEYFSETQRNKGNFPGRFSGRQFSNSRSEMNVSTLELGDSALYLCATKDLRTGSEAFFGQGTRLTVV.

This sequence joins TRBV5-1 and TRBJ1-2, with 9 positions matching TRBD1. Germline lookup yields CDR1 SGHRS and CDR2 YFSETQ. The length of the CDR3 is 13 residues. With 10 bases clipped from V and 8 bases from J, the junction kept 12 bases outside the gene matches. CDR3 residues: CASGTGQGEGYTF. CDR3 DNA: TGCGCCTCCGGGACAGGGCAGGGGGAAGGCTACACCTTC.

The CDR3 DNA is TGCGCCAGCAGCTTGGGGCCCCTTCTAGATACGCAGTATTTT. As protein: CASSLGPLLDTQYF. This chain connects TRBV5-1 to TRBJ2-3; D is uncertain. The CDR3 is 14 amino acids. Trimming shortened V by 0 bases and J by 5 bases, and 10 bases separated the two germline ends. CDR1 is SGHRS and CDR2 is YFSETQ in the germline V gene.

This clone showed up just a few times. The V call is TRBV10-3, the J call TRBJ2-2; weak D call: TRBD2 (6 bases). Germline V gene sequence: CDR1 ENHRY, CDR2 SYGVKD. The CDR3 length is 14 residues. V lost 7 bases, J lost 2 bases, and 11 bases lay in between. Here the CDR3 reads CAIKGLPNTGELFF. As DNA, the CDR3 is TGTGCCATCAAGGGACTCCCTAACACCGGGGAGCTGTTTTTT.

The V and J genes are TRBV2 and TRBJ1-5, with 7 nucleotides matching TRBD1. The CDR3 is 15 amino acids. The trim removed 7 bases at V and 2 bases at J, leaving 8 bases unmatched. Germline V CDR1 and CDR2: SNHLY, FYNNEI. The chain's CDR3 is CASTTGGGGNQPQHF. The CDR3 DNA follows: TGTGCCAGCACCACCGGAGGGGGCGGCAATCAGCCCCAGCATTTT.

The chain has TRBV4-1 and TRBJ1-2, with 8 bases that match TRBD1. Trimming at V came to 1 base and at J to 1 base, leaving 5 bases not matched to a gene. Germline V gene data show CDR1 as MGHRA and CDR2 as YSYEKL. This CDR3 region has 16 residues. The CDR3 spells CASSQGPDRVNYGYTF. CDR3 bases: TGCGCCAGCAGCCAAGGTCCGGACAGGGTTAACTATGGCTACACCTTC.

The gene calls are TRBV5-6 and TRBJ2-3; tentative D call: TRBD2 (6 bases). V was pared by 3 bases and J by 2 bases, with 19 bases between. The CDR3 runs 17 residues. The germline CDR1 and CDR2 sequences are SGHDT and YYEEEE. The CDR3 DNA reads TGTGCCAGCAGCTCTGGATGGGGGGTTGGGTACACAGATACGCAGTATTTT. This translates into CASSSGWGVGYTDTQYF.

CDR3: CASSRGGHQIYGYTF. Here the CDR3 DNA reads TGTGCCAGCAGCCGCGGGGGACACCAGATTTATGGCTACACCTTC. The chain employs TRBV6-5 and TRBJ1-2, with D maybe TRBD1 (6 bases). Germline assignment: CDR1 MNHEY and CDR2 SVGAGI. V lost 6 bases and J 5 bases, leaving 19 bases between the germline ends. CDR3 length equals 15 residues.

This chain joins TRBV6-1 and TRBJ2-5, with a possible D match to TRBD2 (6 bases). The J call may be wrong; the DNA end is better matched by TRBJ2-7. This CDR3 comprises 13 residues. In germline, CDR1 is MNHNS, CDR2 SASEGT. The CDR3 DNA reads TGTGCCAGCAGTGAAGTTGGAGGGAGCGAGCAGTACTTC. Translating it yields CASSEVGGSEQYF.

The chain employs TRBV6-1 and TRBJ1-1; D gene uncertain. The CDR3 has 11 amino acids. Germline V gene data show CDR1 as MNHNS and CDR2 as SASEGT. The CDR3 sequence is CGSSLYTEAFF. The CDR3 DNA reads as TGTGGCTCCTCCCTATACACTGAAGCTTTCTTT.